This T cell receptor (beta chain) was found in a study of technical replicates of blood from four donors (dated by TCRdb to between 2016 and 2019). Library method: the immunoSEQ multiplex PCR assay. Drawn from immuneACCESS, this table holds only the in-frame rearrangements with V and J called that TCRdb kept. Clones are partly lost; checked studies trace under half to an unresolved V gene and leave the rest unexplained. For this sample the table gives about 74,000 clones, of which more than 90% were detected only once. The top ten clones comprise around 0.37% of the sample. The CDR3 spans 16 residues, from the cysteine through the phenylalanine. Just CDR3 DNA is preserved here, 48 bases in frame from base 1. After removal of 5 bases from V and 1 base from J, the junction retains 6 bases not matched to a gene. The germline V gene gives CDR1 as SNHLY and CDR2 as FYNNEI. Worth noting for this clone: Its antigen remains undetermined. No much larger clone is present one base from it, and per-base qualities are unavailable.

Rearrangement joined TRBV2 to TRBJ2-2, with 8 central nucleotides matching TRBD1. The source of this sequence is a human donor in good health. Sequenced sample: T cells isolated from PBMCs. The CDR3 loop reads CASSLTGTGNTGELFF. At the DNA level, the sequence is TGTGCCAGCAGTTTAACCGGGACAGGGAACACCGGGGAGCTGTTTTTT.